This T cell receptor beta chain was obtained from a study of early T cells in non-severe SARS-CoV-2 infection. About the study: It was bulk RNA from unsorted whole blood that was sequenced, and the chains were unpaired.

Comment on this clonotype: Its antigen is undetermined.

The CDR3 runs 11 residues. Trimming shortened V by 0 bases and J by 3 bases, and 3 bases separated the two germline ends. CDR1 is SQVTM and CDR2 is ANQGSEA in the germline V gene. Overall study results and limits: VDJdb-based annotation leaned toward anti-spike CD8 responses and missed private and CD4 specificities.

Researchers tagged individual cDNA molecules with unique molecular identifiers. TCRdb used MiXCR to reprocess the 5' RACE reads, holding one entry per CDR3 protein. The sample shows about 67,000 distinct CDR3 sequences, 11% of them seen only once. The receptor comes from an adult who was a healthcare worker with PCR-confirmed SARS-CoV-2 infection or an uninfected control (not recorded which). The chain couples TRBV29-1 to TRBJ2-7; D is unresolved. The specimen sequenced was whole blood. Written as DNA, the CDR3 is TGCAGCGTTGAAGAATTCTACGAGCAGTACTTC. Residues: CSVEEFYEQYF.